The rows below give T cell receptor beta chains drawn from one sample of a study of blood T cell repertoires in COVID-19. Sequenced by immunoSEQ multiplex PCR; TCRdb stores in-frame clones only, minus some. The sample has about 100,000 clones, 70% to 85% seen once. Sequencing was carried out using peripheral blood. All receptors derive from a woman aged 60-70 years with acute or convalescent COVID-19. The CDR3 runs from the conserved cysteine through the conserved F or W. The D gene is left open where the match is weak. Rows give clone size only sometimes, using once, few, many, or a class for an expanded clone.

>NA|TRBJ1-2|TRBV6-5|few
CASSSHEALYGYTF
TGTGCCAGCAGTTCCCACGAGGCGCTATATGGCTACACCTTC
>TRBD1|TRBJ2-3|TRBV19|once
CASSARQGGTDTQYF
TGTGCCAGTAGTGCCCGACAGGGAGGCACAGATACGCAGTATTTT
>TRBD2|TRBJ2-5|TRBV28|NA
CASSLTSAQETQYF
TGTGCCAGCAGCCTTACTAGCGCCCAAGAGACCCAGTACTTC
>TRBD1|TRBJ1-1|TRBV7-2|NA
CASSLGPGDRAGAFF
TGTGCCAGCAGCTTAGGGCCGGGGGACAGGGCAGGAGCTTTCTTT
>TRBD1|TRBJ2-7|TRBV11-3|once
CASTEDRGYEQYF
TGTGCCAGCACCGAGGACAGGGGCTACGAGCAGTACTTC
>NA|TRBJ1-5|TRBV5-1|NA
CASSLGGGRPQHF
TGCGCCAGCAGCTTGGGCGGGGGGAGGCCCCAGCATTTT
>NA|TRBJ1-1|TRBV6-2/TRBV6-3|NA
CASSYSGLAGSTEAFF
TGTGCCAGCAGTTACAGCGGGTTAGCAGGGAGCACTGAAGCTTTCTTT
>NA|TRBJ1-2|TRBV6-6|NA
CASSTRETGYTF
TGTGCCAGCAGTACCAGGGAAACGGGCTACACCTTC
>NA|TRBJ1-2|TRBV5-4|NA
CAGSRDKNYGYTF
TGTGCCGGATCAAGGGACAAAAACTATGGCTACACCTTC
>TRBD2|TRBJ2-7|TRBV28|NA
CASSSTSGGGFSEQYF
TGTGCCAGCAGTAGTACTAGCGGGGGGGGGTTTTCCGAGCAGTACTTC
>TRBD1|TRBJ1-6|TRBV7-3|NA
CASSTNRGDGSPLHF
TGTGCCAGCAGCACCAACAGGGGGGATGGATCACCCCTCCACTTT
>NA|TRBJ1-4|TRBV7-2|once
CASSQTRTAEKLFF
TGTGCCAGCAGCCAGACGCGGACAGCCGAAAAACTGTTTTTT
>TRBD2|TRBJ2-3|TRBV3-1/TRBV3-2|few
CASSPVGGTDTQYF
TGTGCCAGCAGCCCCGTCGGGGGGACGGATACGCAGTATTTT
>TRBD1|TRBJ1-2|TRBV28|NA
CASSTGDRIYGYTF
TGTGCCAGCAGTACAGGGGACAGAATCTATGGCTACACCTTC
>TRBD2|TRBJ2-3|TRBV5-4|NA
CASSWTSGGAGTQYF
TGTGCCAGCAGCTGGACTAGCGGGGGGGCCGGGACGCAGTATTTT
>NA|TRBJ2-7|TRBV10-1|few
CASSESARGIDEQYF
TGCGCCAGCAGTGAGTCCGCCAGGGGAATCGACGAGCAGTACTTC
>TRBD1|TRBJ1-6|TRBV6-1|NA
CASSDPAYRGLVSPLHF
TGTGCCAGCAGTGACCCGGCATACAGGGGACTAGTTTCACCCCTCCACTTT
>TRBD1|TRBJ1-1|TRBV3-1/TRBV3-2|NA
CASSSRDRRTEAFF
TGTGCCAGCAGCTCCCGGGACAGGAGGACTGAAGCTTTCTTT
>TRBD2|TRBJ2-1|TRBV19|NA
CASSSSRGDNEQFF
TGTGCCAGTAGTTCCAGTCGGGGGGACAATGAGCAGTTCTTC
>NA|TRBJ2-2|TRBV4-2|NA
CASSQDRLADTGELFF
TGTGCCAGCAGCCAAGACAGGCTAGCTGACACCGGGGAGCTGTTTTTT
>TRBD2|TRBJ2-3|TRBV7-9|NA
CASSLGASGGAVTQYF
TGTGCCAGCAGCTTAGGGGCTAGCGGGGGGGCCGTTACGCAGTATTTT
>NA|TRBJ1-5|TRBV27|NA
CASSLGRGGQPQHF
TGTGCCAGCAGTTTGGGCAGGGGTGGACAGCCCCAGCATTTT
>TRBD1|TRBJ1-5|TRBV2|few
CASRTGTGSNQPQHF
TGTGCCAGCAGAACAGGGACAGGTAGCAATCAGCCCCAGCATTTT
>NA|TRBJ1-5|TRBV14|NA
CASSQDLVEGVMNQARNQPQHF
TGTGCCAGCAGCCAAGACTTGGTAGAGGGAGTTATGAACCAAGCTCGCAATCAGCCCCAGCATTTT
>NA|TRBJ1-6|TRBV19|NA
CASSTQGSPLHF
TGTGCCAGTAGTACGCAGGGTTCACCCCTCCACTTT
>TRBD2|TRBJ2-3|TRBV9|NA
CASSVTSGGSRSSTDTQYF
TGTGCCAGCAGCGTCACCAGCGGGGGGTCGCGATCTAGCACAGATACGCAGTATTTT
>NA|TRBJ1-4|TRBV3-1/TRBV3-2|NA
CASSYSGQSNEKLFF
TGTGCCAGCAGCTATTCAGGGCAATCTAATGAAAAACTGTTTTTT
>NA|TRBJ1-5|TRBV3-1/TRBV3-2|NA
CASSRGGGNQPQHF
TGTGCCAGCAGCCGCGGGGGCGGCAATCAGCCCCAGCATTTT
>TRBD1|TRBJ1-5|TRBV6-2/TRBV6-3|NA
CASSYSWDSQPQHF
TGTGCCAGCAGTTACTCGTGGGACAGTCAGCCCCAGCATTTT
>NA|TRBJ1-2|TRBV28|NA
CASSLGRGYGYTF
TGTGCCAGCAGTTTGGGCAGGGGTTATGGCTACACCTTC
>NA|TRBJ2-1|TRBV12-3/TRBV12-4|NA
CAGSRDRFNEQFF
TGTGCCGGATCCCGTGACAGGTTCAATGAGCAGTTCTTC
>NA|TRBJ1-1|TRBV2|NA
CASTTRATNTEAFF
TGTGCCAGCACCACCAGGGCCACAAACACTGAAGCTTTCTTT
>NA|TRBJ1-4|TRBV7-6|NA
CASSRGSFNEKLFF
TGTGCCAGCAGCCGCGGATCTTTTAATGAAAAACTGTTTTTT
>TRBD1|TRBJ2-6|TRBV5-1|NA
CASSDTGGLSGANVLTF
TGCGCCAGCAGCGACACAGGGGGCCTTTCTGGGGCCAACGTCCTGACTTTC
>NA|TRBJ1-2|TRBV19|NA
CASDYGGSDYGYTF
TGTGCCAGTGATTACGGGGGATCGGACTATGGCTACACCTTC
>NA|TRBJ1-5|TRBV7-9|NA
CASSLDGISNQPQHF
TGTGCCAGCAGCTTAGACGGGATAAGCAATCAGCCCCAGCATTTT
>NA|TRBJ1-3|TRBV6-1|once
CASSEGWTTGNTIYF
TGTGCCAGCAGTGAAGGGTGGACAACTGGAAACACCATATATTTT
>NA|TRBJ1-5|TRBV20-1|NA
CSASAGLGNQPQHF
TGCAGTGCTAGTGCAGGGTTGGGCAATCAGCCCCAGCATTTT
>TRBD2|TRBJ2-1|TRBV3-1/TRBV3-2|NA
CASSRPGTSGKNEQFF
TGTGCCAGCAGCCGCCCCGGGACTAGCGGGAAGAATGAGCAGTTCTTC
>NA|TRBJ2-2|TRBV5-1|NA
CASSPEGRRNTGELFF
TGCGCCAGCAGCCCCGAGGGTAGGAGAAACACCGGGGAGCTGTTTTTT
>NA|TRBJ1-5|TRBV28|NA
CASSLPNQPQHF
TGTGCCAGCAGTCTACCCAATCAGCCCCAGCATTTT
>TRBD1|TRBJ2-7|TRBV5-6|once
CASSPLPGQSAYEQYF
TGTGCCAGCAGCCCGCTACCGGGACAGTCGGCGTACGAGCAGTACTTC
>NA|TRBJ1-6|TRBV9|NA
CASSPSNREGDSPLHF
TGTGCCAGCAGCCCCAGTAACAGGGAAGGGGATTCACCCCTCCACTTT
>NA|TRBJ1-6|TRBV14|NA
CASSRRGDSPLHF
TGTGCCAGCAGCCGTCGGGGGGATTCACCCCTCCACTTT
>NA|TRBJ2-5|TRBV7-9|NA
CASSLAQSRGETQYF
TGTGCCAGCAGCTTAGCGCAGAGTAGGGGGGAGACCCAGTACTTC
>NA|TRBJ1-5|TRBV5-6|NA
CASSITGVPPQHF
TGTGCCAGCAGTATTACGGGAGTCCCGCCACAGCATTTT